There are many counts of the clone carrying this TCR beta chain. Its target is unknown. The data derive from a study of identical twins. The germline gives CDR1 SEHNR, CDR2 FQNEAQ (reference sequence). The CDR3 runs 17 residues. Trimming removed 4 bases at V and 3 bases at J, with 22 bases between. Study-level results: Alpha sequences out of frame and shared by twins had excess low generation probability. There is a chance that invariant MAIT and iNKT cells partially muddied zero-insertion analyses.

From the 5' RACE reads, TCRdb called clonotypes with MiXCR, one entry per CDR3 protein. The sample lists 350,000 to 500,000 distinct CDR3 sequences, less than 20% seen once, with around 12% in the top ten. The sequence was obtained from a man over 45 in good health. This chain connects TRBV7-9 to TRBJ2-7; the D gene could be TRBD1 or TRBD2 (5 bases each). Input material: naive T cells sorted from blood. This CDR3 reads CASSSPGGGAAGYEQYF. CDR3 in DNA: TGTGCCAGCAGCTCCCCGGGTGGGGGAGCGGCAGGCTACGAGCAGTACTTC.